This T cell receptor beta chain was profiled in a study of spatial heterogeneity in lung cancer. Study-level background: Median follow-up for sequenced PBMC samples was around two years after resection, when such samples existed. Within raw reads, each unique TCR and UMI combination appeared on average more than ten times. Study-wide points: In blood, ubiquitous expanded tumor TCRs appeared more at resection than follow-up.

The time point denotes: blood at routine non-recurrence follow-up after resection. Tumor, nontumor lung or frozen PBMC supplied whole RNA that was sequenced unsorted. TCR cDNA molecules were tagged individually, and each one carried a unique molecular identifier. TCRdb re-derived calls from the 5' RACE reads in MiXCR, one entry per CDR3 protein. Of roughly 120,000 distinct CDR3 sequences detected, about 12% appear once; the ten largest clones hold roughly 15%. In the case of this clonotype: What it binds is not known.

Per germline, CDR1 LNHDA and CDR2 SQIVND (reference sequence). The CDR3 is 15 residues long. Trimming took off 4 bases at V and 2 bases at J, with 15 bases between the two ends. The chain is built from TRBV19 and TRBJ2-7; a weak D match, TRBD2 (6 bases). This sample comprised PBMCs, obtained at follow-up. This TCR derives from a male donor with early-stage non-small cell lung cancer. CDR3 amino acids: CASSKEGLRTYEQYF. CDR3 coding DNA: TGTGCCAGTAGTAAAGAGGGACTGAGGACCTACGAGCAGTACTTC.